This passage covers 18 T cell receptor beta chains from one sample sequenced in a study of T cells in Graves' hyperthyroidism and ophthalmopathy. TCR beta CDR3 region amplification was performed from RNA transcripts. First-round RT-PCR targeting the TCR CDR3 was performed with the HTBI primer set. TCRdb re-derived calls from the multiplex PCR reads in MiXCR, one entry per CDR3 protein. The data show approximately 560,000 distinct CDR3 sequences, with approximately 14% seen just once and less than 9.5% held by the top ten. Sequenced sample: blood. Receptor source: a woman in her twenties or thirties with Graves' hyperthyroidism.

This clonotype was seen a few times. This chain links TRBV4-1 with TRBJ2-3; maybe TRBD1 (6 bases). Germline CDR1 and CDR2: MGHRA and YSYEKL. This CDR3 is 15 amino acids long. Trimming pared 5 bases from V and 0 bases from J, leaving 12 bases between. The CDR3 DNA reads TGCGCCAGCAGCGGAAGGACAGAAAGCACAGATACGCAGTATTTT. Translating it yields CASSGRTESTDTQYF.

Ten or more counts support this clonotype. The chain links TRBV11-3 to TRBJ2-3; D not resolved. V lost 5 bases and J 8 bases, leaving 20 bases between the germline ends. The CDR3 has 15 residues. Germline assignment: CDR1 SGHNT and CDR2 YENEEA. This CDR3 reads CASSPRQKGPATQYF. The DNA of the CDR3 is TGTGCCAGCAGCCCGCGTCAGAAGGGCCCAGCTACGCAGTATTTT. Filled out from reference TRBV11-3 and TRBJ2-3, the complete variable domain reads EAGVVQSPRYKIIEKKQPVAFWCNPISGHNTLYWYLQNLGQGPELLIRYENEEAVDDSQLPKDRFSAERLKGVDSTLKIQPAELGDSAVYLCASSPRQKGPATQYFGPGTRLTVL.

The CDR3 coding sequence is TGTGCCACCAGACCCACGGGACAAAATAATTCACCCCTCCACTTT. This gives the protein CATRPTGQNNSPLHF. This chain connects TRBV24-1 to TRBJ1-6; TRBD1 might be the D (6 bases). The CDR3 covers 15 residues. Trimming stripped 7 bases from V and 5 bases from J, with 14 bases between. From germline, CDR1 is KGHDR and CDR2 SFDVKD.

This chain joins TRBV20-1 and TRBJ2-6; the D is unclear. The CDR3 totals 12 residues. V lost 7 bases, J lost 3 bases, and 7 bases lay in between. The germline CDR1 and CDR2 sequences are DFQATT and SNEGSKA (reference sequence). CDR3 DNA: TGCAGTGGGGTTGATGGGGCCAACGTCCTGACTTTC. It is translated as CSGVDGANVLTF.

This clonotype showed up just once. A read error is possible here, since a much larger clone lies one base away. The genes are TRBV2 and TRBJ2-7; tentative D call: TRBD1 (6 bases). The CDR3 has 14 amino acids. Germline loops: CDR1 SNHLY, CDR2 FYNNEI. The CDR3 is CAGSQPGQLYEQYF. The DNA for the CDR3 is TGTGCCGGCAGTCAACCGGGACAACTTTACGAGCAGTACTTC.

This clonotype was observed a handful of times. The V call is TRBV4-1, the J call TRBJ2-7; 7 bases match TRBD2. Germline V lookup: CDR1 MGHRA, CDR2 YSYEKL. With V trimmed by 0 bases and J by 1 base, 3 bases remained unmatched. There are 15 residues in the CDR3. The CDR3 sequence: CASSQDRLASYEQYF. The CDR3 region has the DNA TGCGCCAGCAGCCAAGATAGACTAGCTTCCTACGAGCAGTACTTC.

V is TRBV6-6 and J is TRBJ2-3; TRBD2 matches at 9 bases. Losses at the gene ends were 0 bases for V and 2 bases for J; bases not matched to a gene: 12. Germline V gene lookup returns CDR1 MNHNY and CDR2 SVGAGI (reference sequence). CDR3 length: 19 amino acids. CDR3 sequence reads: CASSYSLSGRTEHTDTQYF. The CDR3 DNA follows: TGTGCCAGCAGTTACTCCTTAAGCGGGAGGACAGAACACACAGATACGCAGTATTTT.

This clonotype was recorded a few times. The rearrangement links TRBV15 to TRBJ2-3, with TRBD2 matching 10 bases. CDR1 is LNHNV and CDR2 is YYDKDF in the germline V gene (reference sequence). The CDR3 runs 16 residues. The V segment lost 0 bases and the J segment 5 bases; nucleotides outside the gene matches: 5. CDR3 DNA: TGTGCCACCAGCAGAGATCGACTAGCGGGCCGAGATACGCAGTATTTT. It translates to CATSRDRLAGRDTQYF.

This clonotype came up a few times. The chain couples TRBV3-1 to TRBJ2-3, with a tentative D call TRBD1 (6 bases). Trimming stripped 4 bases from V and 4 bases from J, with 21 bases between. CDR1 is LGHDT and CDR2 is YNNKEL in the germline V gene (reference sequence). CDR3 length equals 17 residues. The CDR3 spells CASSLAGRGLMSDTQYF. CDR3 nucleotide sequence: TGTGCCAGCAGCCTCGCCGGCAGGGGATTGATGTCAGATACGCAGTATTTT.

This chain connects TRBV30 to TRBJ2-3; 12 bases are a match to TRBD2. Germline CDR1 reads GTSNPN; CDR2 reads SVGIG (reference sequence). CDR3 size: 14 residues. J was trimmed by 0 bases and V by 6 bases; bases with no gene match: 1. CDR3 amino acids: CACGTSGSTDTQYF. The CDR3 nucleotides are TGTGCCTGCGGGACTAGCGGGAGCACAGATACGCAGTATTTT.

This clonotype was counted ten times or more. The chain carries TRBV5-8 and TRBJ1-1, with D unresolved. CDR3 length: 12 amino acids. Trimming pared 4 bases from V and 4 bases from J, leaving 8 bases between. The V gene's germline CDR1 is SGHTS and CDR2 YDEGEE. The CDR3 sequence: CASSRHGTEAFF. The CDR3, as DNA: TGTGCCAGCAGCCGTCATGGCACTGAAGCTTTCTTT.

The J gene is TRBJ2-3, the V gene TRBV24-1; D gene ambiguous. The germline CDR1 and CDR2 sequences are KGHDR and SFDVKD. There are 13 residues in the CDR3. The germline V and J ends were trimmed by 0 bases and 6 bases, with 6 bases remaining between them. In DNA form, the CDR3 reads TGTGCCACCAGTGATTTGTTTCGGGATACGCAGTATTTT. Protein sequence: CATSDLFRDTQYF.

The chain joins TRBV6-5 to TRBJ1-3, with TRBD1 matching over 7 bases. CDR1 is MNHEY and CDR2 is SVGAGI in the germline V gene. V lost 4 bases to trimming and J lost 4 bases; unmatched junction nucleotides: 4. This CDR3 region has 14 residues. This chain's CDR3 is CASSWGTVGNTIYF. Written as DNA, the CDR3 is TGTGCCAGCAGTTGGGGGACAGTCGGAAACACCATATATTTT.

The table lists this clonotype with many counts. The chain couples TRBV28 to TRBJ1-2, with D possibly being TRBD1 (5 bases). V lost 4 bases and J 1 base, leaving 13 bases between the germline ends. The CDR3 is 15 residues long. Germline V lookup: CDR1 MDHEN, CDR2 SYDVKM. As DNA, the CDR3 is TGTGCCAGCAGTTGGGGGGGACCAAGTAACTATGGCTACACCTTC. It encodes CASSWGGPSNYGYTF.

This clonotype was counted only a few times. This chain uses TRBV27 with TRBJ2-1; D might be TRBD1 (6 bases). The ends were cut back, 6 bases at V and 10 bases at J, with 19 bases in the middle. In germline, CDR1 is MNHEY, CDR2 SMNVEV (reference sequence). The CDR3 totals 14 residues. CDR3 in DNA: TGTGCCAGCAGGACCGGGACAAGGATTGAAGAGCAGTTCTTC. Translation gives CASRTGTRIEEQFF.

This clonotype was seen many times. The chain has TRBV6-1 and TRBJ1-5; 9 bases line up with TRBD1. Trimming at V came to 5 bases and at J to 7 bases, leaving 12 bases not matched to a gene. Germline values: CDR1 MNHNS, CDR2 SASEGT. The CDR3 consists of 16 residues. The CDR3 spells CASSKTGGAASQPQHF. The CDR3, as DNA: TGTGCCAGCAGTAAAACAGGGGGCGCCGCCTCACAGCCCCAGCATTTT.

The chain employs TRBV29-1 and TRBJ1-1, with D unclear. In germline, CDR1 is SQVTM, CDR2 ANQGSEA. The CDR3 is made up of 13 amino acids. The V and J ends lost 4 bases and 0 bases respectively, with 9 bases between them. CDR3 in amino acids: CSVARPMNTEAFF. In DNA, the CDR3 is TGCAGCGTTGCGAGGCCCATGAACACTGAAGCTTTCTTT.

This clonotype was observed many times. This chain joins TRBV7-6 and TRBJ2-7; 11 nucleotides agree with TRBD1. CDR3 length: 16 residues. The V gene end was trimmed by 5 bases and the J gene end by 6 bases; junction bases not matched to a gene: 12. CDR1 SGHVS and CDR2 FNYEAQ come from the germline V gene. CDR3 sequence (DNA): TGTGCCAGCAGCCAGTGGGGACAGGGGGGCTCGGGCGAGCAGTACTTC. Translating gives CASSQWGQGGSGEQYF.